Below are 30 T cell receptor beta chains sequenced from a single sample in a study of PD-1 blockade in classical Hodgkin lymphoma. Method: immunoSEQ multiplex PCR; TCRdb's copy keeps in-frame clones and lacks some. The data contain 80,000 to 100,000 clones, about four fifths of them singletons. No patient escaped relapse after autologous stem cell transplantation, and brentuximab vedotin exposure varied. Source: peripheral blood mononuclear cells (PBMCs), taken before the second cycle of nivolumab. The receptors come from a human donor with classical Hodgkin lymphoma.

V gene TRBV6-1 combines with J gene TRBJ1-2, with D unresolved. V was pared by 1 base and J by 4 bases, with 7 bases between. The germline gives CDR1 MNHNS, CDR2 SASEGT. This CDR3 contains 13 residues. CDR3 protein: CASSEGAVYGYTF. The CDR3 DNA reads TGTGCCAGCAGTGAAGGTGCGGTCTATGGCTACACCTTC.

The J gene is TRBJ1-1, the V gene TRBV7-9; D unclear. From germline, CDR1 is SEHNR and CDR2 FQNEAQ (reference sequence). The V gene lost 5 bases and the J gene lost 10 bases, with 14 bases spanning the gap. The CDR3 consists of 12 residues. The CDR3 coding sequence is TGTGCCAGCAGCCCCCGACCAGGAAGAGCTTTCTTT. It translates to CASSPRPGRAFF.

The genes are TRBV7-9 and TRBJ1-5; D is unresolved. The germline CDR1 and CDR2 sequences are SEHNR and FQNEAQ (reference sequence). The V end was cut by 2 bases, the J end by 4 bases, with 6 bases between. CDR3 length: 13 amino acids. CDR3 loop: CASSLSPNQPQHF. For the CDR3, the DNA is TGTGCCAGCAGCTTATCCCCAAATCAGCCCCAGCATTTT.

This clone was seen only a few times. The gene calls are TRBV25-1 and TRBJ1-2, with unresolved D. Looked up from germline, CDR1 is MGHDK and CDR2 is SYGVNS. This CDR3 contains 15 residues. V lost 1 base and J 4 bases, leaving 13 bases between the germline ends. DNA of the CDR3: TGTGCCAGCAGTGAATTATTCGGTAGCCTCTATGGCTACACCTTC. Protein sequence: CASSELFGSLYGYTF.

The rearrangement uses TRBV9 and TRBJ2-7, with a possible D match to TRBD2 (7 bases). The CDR3 covers 15 residues. Trimming removed 4 bases from V and 1 base from J, with 15 bases in between. CDR1 is SGDLS and CDR2 is YYNGEE in the germline V gene. The CDR3 region is CASSPWGGLSYEQYF. In DNA, the CDR3 is TGTGCCAGCAGCCCATGGGGGGGGCTTTCCTACGAGCAGTACTTC.

The table lists this clone with a count of one. V usage is TRBV6-5 and J usage is TRBJ1-6; D perhaps matches TRBD1 (5 bases). In germline, CDR1 is MNHEY, CDR2 SVGAGI. This CDR3 contains 14 residues. V was clipped by 2 bases and J by 13 bases, with 15 bases between them. DNA of the CDR3: TGTGCCAGCAGTTACGACAGCCGCCTAGAGCCCCTCCACTTT. As protein: CASSYDSRLEPLHF.

This clone was seen a single time. The chain is built from TRBV29-1 and TRBJ2-3; no clear D gene. The CDR3 runs 16 residues. Germline V gives CDR1 SQVTM, CDR2 ANQGSEA. V was clipped by 5 bases and J by 1 base, with 19 bases between them. This CDR3 reads CSVNGVGLAGTDTQYF. In nucleotides, the CDR3 is TGCAGCGTTAATGGGGTGGGCCTCGCCGGCACAGATACGCAGTATTTT.

The chain couples TRBV4-1 to TRBJ2-7, with D maybe TRBD2 (6 bases). The CDR3 is 15 amino acids. The germline V and J ends were trimmed by 4 bases and 2 bases, with 15 bases remaining between them. Germline CDR1 is MGHRA and CDR2 is YSYEKL. The CDR3 here is CASSLHVGGAYEQYF. CDR3 nucleotides: TGCGCCAGCAGCCTTCACGTGGGCGGGGCCTACGAGCAGTACTTC.

The chain has TRBV19 and TRBJ2-7; D is ambiguous. Germline CDR1 is LNHDA and CDR2 is SQIVND (reference sequence). The CDR3 length is 15 residues. Trimming cost V 3 bases and J 0 bases, with 12 bases left between them. CDR3 in DNA: TGTGCCAGTAGTATTAACAGCTTCTACTCCTACGAGCAGTACTTC. This gives the protein CASSINSFYSYEQYF.

This clone was seen more than once but under ten times. The chain employs TRBV5-1 and TRBJ2-7; 14 bases map to TRBD2. V shed 2 bases, J shed 3 bases, and the junction held 7 bases outside the gene matches. Germline V gene sequence: CDR1 SGHRS, CDR2 YFSETQ. The CDR3 extends over 17 amino acids. The CDR3 region is CASSFPPGTSGSYEQYF. The CDR3 nucleotides are TGCGCCAGCAGCTTCCCACCAGGGACTAGCGGGAGCTACGAGCAGTACTTC. The full variable domain, in which reference TRBV5-1 and TRBJ2-7 provide the parts outside the CDR3, is KAGVTQTPRYLIKTRGQQVTLSCSPISGHRSVSWYQQTPGQGLQFLFEYFSETQRNKGNFPGRFSGRQFSNSRSEMNVSTLELGDSALYLCASSFPPGTSGSYEQYFGPGTRLTVT.

This clone was recorded a few times. The V and J genes are TRBV9 and TRBJ2-3; 9 nucleotides match TRBD1. V gave up 0 bases and J gave up 3 bases; unmatched junction bases: 8. CDR3 length: 17 amino acids. CDR1 is SGDLS and CDR2 is YYNGEE in the germline V gene. The CDR3 DNA reads as TGTGCCAGCAGCGTAGAAGGAAAGGACAGGGGAACAGATACGCAGTATTTT. Amino acids: CASSVEGKDRGTDTQYF.

The chain links TRBV5-1 to TRBJ2-7; a weak D match, TRBD1 (7 bases). Germline-derived CDR1 and CDR2 are SGHRS and YFSETQ. The CDR3 has 14 amino acids. V was pared by 0 bases and J by 3 bases, with 10 bases between. In DNA form, the CDR3 reads TGCGCCAGCAGCTTGGCAGGGGGGCTCTACGAGCAGTACTTC. Protein: CASSLAGGLYEQYF.

The gene calls are TRBV6-5 and TRBJ2-7; D is perhaps TRBD2 (6 bases). CDR1 is MNHEY and CDR2 is SVGAGI in the germline V gene. The V end was cut by 0 bases, the J end by 3 bases, with 9 bases between. The CDR3 is 14 residues long. The CDR3 nucleotides read TGTGCCAGCAGTTACTCGCGGAGGGTCTACGAGCAGTACTTC. Translation gives CASSYSRRVYEQYF.

The chain uses TRBV19 and TRBJ1-1; D is unresolved. This CDR3 region has 12 residues. In germline, CDR1 is LNHDA, CDR2 SQIVND (reference sequence). The V end was cut by 5 bases, the J end by 1 base, with 5 bases between. The CDR3 DNA follows: TGTGCCAGTAGTCGACAGAACACTGAAGCTTTCTTT. It specifies CASSRQNTEAFF.

This clone was recorded a few times. V gene TRBV5-1 combines with J gene TRBJ1-1; no clear D gene. V was pared by 1 base and J by 2 bases, with 6 bases between. The CDR3 contains 13 residues. CDR1 and CDR2 from the germline V gene are SGHRS and YFSETQ. The CDR3 protein is CASSLSRNTEAFF. As DNA, the CDR3 is TGCGCCAGCAGCTTGAGCAGAAACACTGAAGCTTTCTTT.

This clone appeared once. The rearrangement joins TRBV9 to TRBJ2-1; D is ambiguous. This CDR3 has 15 amino acids. Trimming left V 0 bases short and J 0 bases short, with 7 bases between. Germline CDR1 and CDR2: SGDLS and YYNGEE. Here the CDR3 reads CASSVVAVSYNEQFF. The CDR3 bases are TGTGCCAGCAGCGTAGTGGCAGTCTCCTACAATGAGCAGTTCTTC.

The gene calls are TRBV18 and TRBJ2-5; TRBD1 matches 7 bases. The V gene end was trimmed by 6 bases and the J gene end by 0 bases; junction bases not matched to a gene: 7. The CDR3 is 15 amino acids. In germline, CDR1 is KGHSH, CDR2 LQKENI. Written as DNA, the CDR3 is TGTGCCAGCTCCCTCTCGGACAGGCACCAAGAGACCCAGTACTTC. This gives the protein CASSLSDRHQETQYF.

The chain combines TRBV10-1 with TRBJ2-7, with D perhaps TRBD1 or TRBD2 (5 bases each). Germline V lookup: CDR1 WNHNN, CDR2 SYGVQD (reference sequence). The CDR3 spans 12 residues. With 6 bases removed from V and 6 bases from J, the gap between germline ends came to 12 bases. The CDR3 bases are TGCGCCAGCAGGGGCCAGGGAGCCGAGCAGTACTTC. It encodes CASRGQGAEQYF.

The V call is TRBV28, the J call TRBJ1-1; 7 bases align to TRBD1. The CDR3 length is 14 residues. Germline V gene lookup returns CDR1 MDHEN and CDR2 SYDVKM. Losses at the gene ends were 7 bases for V and 4 bases for J; bases not matched to a gene: 9. CDR3 coding DNA: TGTGCCAGCATACTTCAACAGGGGATCACTGAAGCTTTCTTT. This gives the protein CASILQQGITEAFF.

The V call is TRBV10-3, the J call TRBJ2-1, with 7 bases fitting TRBD1. Trimming cost V 6 bases and J 5 bases; bases outside gene matches: 4. This CDR3 is 13 amino acids long. The germline V gene encodes CDR1 ENHRY and CDR2 SYGVKD. CDR3 bases: TGTGCCATCAGCCAGGGGGTAGACAATGAGCAGTTCTTC. Translation: CAISQGVDNEQFF.

The rearrangement links TRBV7-9 to TRBJ2-1; D gene uncertain. CDR1 and CDR2 (germline): SEHNR, FQNEAQ (reference sequence). V lost 5 bases, J lost 0 bases, and 17 bases lay in between. The length of the CDR3 is 17 residues. CDR3 sequence reads: CASSPPLATNSYNEQFF. The CDR3 DNA reads TGTGCCAGCAGCCCTCCTTTGGCAACAAACTCCTACAATGAGCAGTTCTTC.

The J gene is TRBJ1-3, the V gene TRBV5-6, with 7 bases lining up with TRBD1. This CDR3 spans 14 amino acids. Germline V gene data show CDR1 as SGHDT and CDR2 as YYEEEE. J lost 2 bases, V lost 3 bases, and 2 bases had no gene match. This chain's CDR3 is CASSWGQPGNTIYF. The CDR3 DNA reads TGTGCCAGCAGCTGGGGACAGCCTGGAAACACCATATATTTT. Full variable domain (remainder filled in from reference TRBV5-6 and TRBJ1-3): DAGVTQSPTHLIKTRGQQVTLRCSPKSGHDTVSWYQQALGQGPQFIFQYYEEEERQRGNFPDRFSGHQFPNYSSELNVNALLLGDSALYLCASSWGQPGNTIYFGEGSWLTVV.

J is TRBJ2-1 and V is TRBV11-2, with 12 nucleotides matching TRBD2. The CDR3 is made up of 14 amino acids. Trimming cost V 1 base and J 9 bases; bases outside gene matches: 1. CDR1 SGHAT and CDR2 FQNNGV come from the germline V gene. CDR3 region: CASSLGTSGIEQFF. Here the CDR3 DNA reads TGTGCCAGCAGCTTAGGGACTAGCGGGATTGAGCAGTTCTTC.

The rearrangement links TRBV10-1 to TRBJ2-1; TRBD2 matches at 12 bases. The CDR3 loop spans 14 amino acids. Unmatched junction bases numbered 2, after V lost 4 bases and J lost 7 bases. Germline CDR1 and CDR2: WNHNN and SYGVQD (reference sequence). CDR3 sequence: CASSVGLAGNEQFF. For the CDR3, the DNA is TGCGCCAGCAGTGTTGGACTAGCGGGAAATGAGCAGTTCTTC.

V usage is TRBV19 and J usage is TRBJ1-2; D ambiguous. Germline CDR1 and CDR2: LNHDA and SQIVND (reference sequence). The CDR3 contains 12 residues. V was trimmed by 9 bases and J by 6 bases, leaving 14 bases between them. In DNA form, the CDR3 reads TGTGCCAGCCAGAATTACCAGGATGGCTACACCTTC. Translated: CASQNYQDGYTF.

The CDR3 here is CASRMGLAGGGETQYF. CDR3 nucleotides: TGTGCCAGCAGAATGGGACTAGCGGGAGGAGGCGAGACCCAGTACTTC. The chain joins TRBV2 to TRBJ2-5; TRBD2 aligns across 15 bases. The ends lost 6 bases at V and 5 bases at J; junction bases unmatched: 7. This CDR3 has 16 residues. Germline CDR1 and CDR2: SNHLY and FYNNEI.

The chain links TRBV10-3 to TRBJ1-2; the match to TRBD1 covers 8 bases. Losses at the gene ends were 7 bases for V and 8 bases for J; bases not matched to a gene: 15. Per the germline V gene, CDR1 is ENHRY and CDR2 is SYGVKD. The length of the CDR3 is 15 residues. CDR3 region: CAITSGTGRYRGYTF. Here the CDR3 DNA reads TGTGCCATCACCTCCGGGACAGGAAGGTATAGAGGCTACACCTTC.

V usage is TRBV10-1 and J usage is TRBJ1-1; D possibly corresponds to TRBD1 (6 bases). The ends were cut back, 5 bases at V and 5 bases at J, with 12 bases in the middle. This CDR3 has 13 amino acids. Germline values: CDR1 WNHNN, CDR2 SYGVQD (reference sequence). The CDR3 DNA is TGCGCCAGCAGTATGACAGGCCAAACTGAAGCTTTCTTT. The encoded protein is CASSMTGQTEAFF.

CDR3 DNA sequence: TGTGCCAGCACCCTCCTAGGGGATGTAGGCTACACCTTC. Its translation: CASTLLGDVGYTF. The chain couples TRBV7-9 to TRBJ1-2, with a possible D match to TRBD1 (5 bases). Germline V lookup: CDR1 SEHNR, CDR2 FQNEAQ (reference sequence). The germline V and J ends were trimmed by 7 bases and 8 bases, with 17 bases remaining between them. The CDR3 is 13 amino acids. Supplemented by reference TRBV7-9 and TRBJ1-2, the full variable domain reads DTGVSQNPRHKITKRGQNVTFRCDPISEHNRLYWYRQTLGQGPEFLTYFQNEAQLEKSRLLSDRFSAERPKGSFSTLEIQRTEQGDSAMYLCASTLLGDVGYTFGSGTRLTVV.

The gene calls are TRBV28 and TRBJ1-5, with D perhaps matching TRBD1 (5 bases). There are 15 residues in the CDR3. In germline, CDR1 is MDHEN, CDR2 SYDVKM. Trimming took 7 bases from V and 3 from J, leaving 16 bases between them. The CDR3 DNA follows: TGTGCCAGCACCGCGGGAGGGGCCTTCAATCAGCCCCAGCATTTT. Encoded protein: CASTAGGAFNQPQHF.